This T cell receptor beta chain was observed in a study of blood T cell repertoires in COVID-19. Across the whole study: Nucleic acid was either cDNA or gDNA, and it came from T cells, B-cell-depleted T cells, or PBMCs.

Authors' data handling: From reference gene primer amplification, estimates of nucleated cell counts were derived. The protocol was immunoSEQ multiplex PCR, while the TCRdb copy is restricted to in-frame clones and leaves out a portion. V, J and clone size are those of that table, while D and trimming were read from the DNA. The sample shows about 180,000 clones, more than 75% of them seen only once. Across under 25 US areas, participants ranged in age from roughly 18 to 95 years. In the 2 weeks before study entry, exposed participants met a COVID-19 case, which was PCR-confirmed or clinician-diagnosed. Trimming stripped 6 bases from V and 4 bases from J, with 13 bases between. The CDR3 runs 14 residues. Germline values: CDR1 MNHEY, CDR2 SMNVEV (reference sequence).

Sequences were obtained from PBMCs or T cells enriched from blood (not recorded which). The chain couples TRBV27 to TRBJ1-5; D uncertain. This TCR was sampled from a man between 60 and 70 years old who had been exposed to COVID-19. Here the CDR3 DNA reads TGTGCCAGCAGCCGGAGACGGGAAAATCAGCCCCAGCATTTT. This translates into CASSRRRENQPQHF.